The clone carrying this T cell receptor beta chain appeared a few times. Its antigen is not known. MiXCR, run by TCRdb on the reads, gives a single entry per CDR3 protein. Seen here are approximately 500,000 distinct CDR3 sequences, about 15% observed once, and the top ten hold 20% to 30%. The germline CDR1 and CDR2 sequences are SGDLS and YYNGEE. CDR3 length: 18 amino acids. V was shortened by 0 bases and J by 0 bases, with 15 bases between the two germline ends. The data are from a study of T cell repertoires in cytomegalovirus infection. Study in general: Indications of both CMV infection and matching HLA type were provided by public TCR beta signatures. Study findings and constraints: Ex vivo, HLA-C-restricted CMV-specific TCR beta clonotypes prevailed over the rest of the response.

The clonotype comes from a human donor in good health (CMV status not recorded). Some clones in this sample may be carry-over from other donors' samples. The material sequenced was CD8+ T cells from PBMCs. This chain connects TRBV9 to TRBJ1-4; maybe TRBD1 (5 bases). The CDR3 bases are TGTGCCAGCAGCGTAGATGGGGGATTAACGGCAACTAATGAAAAACTGTTTTTT. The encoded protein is CASSVDGGLTATNEKLFF.